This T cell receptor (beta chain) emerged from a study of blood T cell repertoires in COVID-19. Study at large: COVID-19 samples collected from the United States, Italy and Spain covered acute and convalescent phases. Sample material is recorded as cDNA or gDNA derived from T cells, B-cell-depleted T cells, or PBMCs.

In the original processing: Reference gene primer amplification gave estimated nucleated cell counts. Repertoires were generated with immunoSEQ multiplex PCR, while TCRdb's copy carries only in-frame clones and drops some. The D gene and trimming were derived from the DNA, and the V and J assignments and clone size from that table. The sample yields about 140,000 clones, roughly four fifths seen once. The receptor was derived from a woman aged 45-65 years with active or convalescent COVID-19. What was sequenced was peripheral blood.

CDR3 loop: CAISEEQTKGYTF. DNA of the CDR3: TGTGCCATCAGTGAGGAACAGACGAAGGGCTACACCTTC. This chain uses TRBV10-3 with TRBJ1-2; no reliable D call. Germline assignment: CDR1 ENHRY and CDR2 SYGVKD. The CDR3 runs 13 residues. V was shortened by 2 bases and J by 8 bases, with 12 bases between the two germline ends.